Each of the 18 T cell receptor beta chains below was sequenced from the same sample in a study of glioma-infiltrating T cells. The iRepertoire nested amplicon-rescue multiplex PCR amplified TCR alpha and beta CDR3s from RNA. MiXCR was run by TCRdb on the multiplex PCR reads, yielding one entry per CDR3 protein. The sample lists fewer than 200,000 distinct CDR3 sequences, more than 35% occurring once. Sample: glioma tissue, nonneoplastic brain tissue, or PBMCs (not recorded which). The receptor source for this set is a human donor with low-grade glioma or glioblastoma, undergoing nonglioma brain surgery, or in good health (not recorded which).

The sample holds a few counts of this clonotype. The chain joins TRBV30 to TRBJ1-5, with D possibly TRBD1 on 5 matching bases. In germline, CDR1 is GTSNPN, CDR2 SVGIG (reference sequence). The CDR3 is made up of 18 amino acids. Trimming removed 3 bases at V and 0 bases at J, with 21 bases between. CDR3 amino acids: CAWSRPRIGGYSNQPQHF. For the CDR3, the DNA is TGTGCCTGGAGCCGACCCAGAATCGGGGGATATAGCAATCAGCCCCAGCATTTT.

The V gene is TRBV10-3, the J gene TRBJ2-1; D is unresolved. Germline V gives CDR1 ENHRY, CDR2 SYGVKD. The CDR3 has 12 amino acids. V was shortened by 4 bases and J by 10 bases, with 11 bases between the two germline ends. The CDR3 coding sequence is TGTGCCATCAGTGGGTCGCAGGACGAGCAGTTCTTC. This sequence encodes CAISGSQDEQFF.

Points on this clonotype: Sequence at one end of the junction differs from germline and may be a read error. V usage is TRBV2 and J usage is TRBJ1-3; no firm D call. The length of the CDR3 is 14 residues. Germline V CDR1 and CDR2: SNHLY, FYNNEI. CDR3 region: CARGESTVRNTIYF. The CDR3 nucleotides are TGTGCCAGAGGTGAAAGTACGGTTAGAAACACAATATATTTT.

Only one count was recorded for this clonotype. A much larger clone differs from this one at a single base, so this may be a read error. This chain joins TRBV3-1 and TRBJ1-2; D might be TRBD1 (6 bases). The CDR3 consists of 13 residues. Germline CDR1 reads LGHDT; CDR2 reads YNNKEL (reference sequence). Trimming cost V 5 bases and J 7 bases, with 14 bases left between them. The chain's CDR3 is CASSETGFCGYTF. As DNA, the CDR3 is TGTGCCAGCAGCGAGACAGGTTTCTGTGGCTACACCTTC.

Comments on this clonotype: Just one base apart from a much larger clone, this may be a read error. The CDR3 protein is CASSLISEEKFF. CDR3 coding DNA: TGTGCCAGCAGTTTGATCTCGGAGGAGAAGTTCTTC. This sequence joins TRBV12-3 or TRBV12-4 and TRBJ2-1, with D possibly TRBD2 on 5 matching bases. With 3 bases removed from V and 14 bases from J, the gap between germline ends came to 14 bases. The CDR3 totals 12 residues.

The rearrangement uses TRBV20-1 and TRBJ2-7, with 9 bases identical to TRBD1. The ends lost 0 bases at V and 7 bases at J; junction bases unmatched: 7. CDR1 is DFQATT, CDR2 SNEGSKA, per germline (reference sequence). The CDR3 has 14 residues. The CDR3 region has the DNA TGCAGTGCTAGAGAGGAGGACAGGGGAGAAGAGCAGTACTTC. Amino acids: CSAREEDRGEEQYF.

The chain recombines TRBV4-2 with TRBJ2-7, with TRBD1 matching over 7 bases. The germline CDR1 and CDR2 sequences are LGHNA and YNFKEQ. V was pared by 4 bases and J by 4 bases, with 10 bases of the junction left unmatched. The length of the CDR3 is 15 residues. CDR3 sequence (DNA): TGTGCCAGCAGCCTCCGGGACAGCCCGGGTTACGAGCAGTACTTC. Translated, it gives CASSLRDSPGYEQYF.

At least ten counts were recorded for this clonotype. The rearrangement links TRBV20-1 to TRBJ2-5; maybe TRBD2 (6 bases). The CDR3 sequence is 12 residues long. Trimming cost V 5 bases and J 3 bases, with 10 bases left between them. Germline-derived CDR1 and CDR2 are DFQATT and SNEGSKA (reference sequence). DNA of the CDR3: TGCAGTGCTTCGGGACTTAAAGAGACCCAGTACTTC. It encodes CSASGLKETQYF.

The V gene is TRBV19, the J gene TRBJ1-3; D is unclear. Germline-derived CDR1 and CDR2 are LNHDA and SQIVND (reference sequence). The CDR3 runs to 12 residues. Trimming shortened V by 6 bases and J by 4 bases, and 7 bases separated the two germline ends. The CDR3 region is CASSRLGNTIYF. The DNA of the CDR3 is TGTGCCAGTAGCCGACTGGGAAACACCATATATTTT.

In its sample, this clonotype was seen once. A much larger clone sits a single nucleotide away, making a read error possible. The gene calls are TRBV18 and TRBJ1-1; D gene uncertain. Germline V gene data show CDR1 as KGHSH and CDR2 as LQKENI. CDR3 length: 14 amino acids. Between the trimmed V and J ends, which lost 3 bases and 2 bases, there was a span of 10 bases. The chain's CDR3 is CASSPERDNTEAFF. CDR3 nucleotides: TGTGCCAGCTCACCGGAACGAGATAACACTGAAGCTTTCTTT.

As regards this clonotype: It may be a read error: a sequence one base away is much more abundant. This rearrangement joins TRBV27 to TRBJ2-7; 9 bases fit TRBD2. Losses at the gene ends were 7 bases for V and 8 bases for J; bases not matched to a gene: 12. The germline V gene encodes CDR1 MNHEY and CDR2 SMNVEV (reference sequence). CDR3 length: 14 residues. The CDR3 DNA reads TGTGCCAGCATAGCGGGAGTCTTCTCCCCCCAGCAGTACTTC. The encoded protein is CASIAGVFSPQQYF.

V is TRBV4-1 and J is TRBJ1-5; 8 positions match TRBD1. Trimming took 3 bases from V and 1 from J; bases not matched to a gene: 14. Germline V gene lookup returns CDR1 MGHRA and CDR2 YSYEKL. This CDR3 comprises 19 residues. The CDR3 sequence is CASSHDRWTGRKSNQPQHF. The CDR3 DNA reads TGCGCCAGCAGCCATGACAGATGGACAGGGAGGAAGAGCAATCAGCCCCAGCATTTT.

The CDR3 coding sequence is TGTGCCAGCAGTTACGCAGGAGGGGTCACTGAAGCTTTCTTT. Translation: CASSYAGGVTEAFF. The V gene is TRBV27, the J gene TRBJ1-1, with D possibly TRBD1 on 5 matching bases. CDR1 is MNHEY and CDR2 is SMNVEV in the germline V gene (reference sequence). CDR3 length: 14 amino acids. Trimming cost V 4 bases and J 4 bases, with 13 bases left between them.

With regard to this clonotype: It may be a read error: a sequence one base away is much more abundant. V and J are TRBV2 and TRBJ2-7; D call uncertain. Between the trimmed V and J ends, which lost 7 bases and 3 bases, there was a span of 16 bases. Germline V gene data show CDR1 as SNHLY and CDR2 as FYNNEI. The CDR3 is 14 residues long. CDR3: CASTISQQDYEQYF. CDR3 bases: TGTGCCAGCACAATAAGTCAGCAGGACTACGAGCAGTACTTC.

The gene calls are TRBV29-1 and TRBJ1-1; D not resolved. Germline assignment: CDR1 SQVTM and CDR2 ANQGSEA. Between the trimmed V and J ends, which lost 7 bases and 0 bases, there was a span of 12 bases. The CDR3 is made up of 13 amino acids. The CDR3: CSAEAGLNTEAFF. The CDR3 DNA sequence: TGCAGCGCAGAGGCTGGGTTGAACACTGAAGCTTTCTTT.

This clonotype was seen only a few times. The chain joins TRBV2 to TRBJ2-3; no clear D. V lost 5 bases, J lost 6 bases, and 15 bases lay in between. The CDR3 has 14 residues. Germline V gene data show CDR1 as SNHLY and CDR2 as FYNNEI. The CDR3 loop reads CASSLTPLGDTQYF. Written as DNA, the CDR3 is TGTGCCAGCAGTCTGACCCCCCTAGGGGATACGCAGTATTTT.

This clonotype was observed a few times. V usage is TRBV2 and J usage is TRBJ1-2, with no clear D. This CDR3 is built from 11 residues. CDR1 SNHLY and CDR2 FYNNEI come from the germline V gene. Trimming took off 4 bases at V and 7 bases at J, with 7 bases between the two ends. CDR3 nucleotide sequence: TGTGCCAGCAGTGCGATAGGTGGCTACACCTTC. Translated, it gives CASSAIGGYTF.

This clonotype was seen at least ten times. The chain recombines TRBV6-6 with TRBJ2-1, with D unclear. V was pared by 2 bases and J by 6 bases, with 11 bases between. The CDR3 contains 14 residues. CDR1 MNHNY and CDR2 SVGAGI come from the germline V gene (reference sequence). CDR3 region: CASSYGRGINEQFF. The CDR3 nucleotides are TGTGCCAGCAGTTACGGGCGCGGAATCAATGAGCAGTTCTTC.